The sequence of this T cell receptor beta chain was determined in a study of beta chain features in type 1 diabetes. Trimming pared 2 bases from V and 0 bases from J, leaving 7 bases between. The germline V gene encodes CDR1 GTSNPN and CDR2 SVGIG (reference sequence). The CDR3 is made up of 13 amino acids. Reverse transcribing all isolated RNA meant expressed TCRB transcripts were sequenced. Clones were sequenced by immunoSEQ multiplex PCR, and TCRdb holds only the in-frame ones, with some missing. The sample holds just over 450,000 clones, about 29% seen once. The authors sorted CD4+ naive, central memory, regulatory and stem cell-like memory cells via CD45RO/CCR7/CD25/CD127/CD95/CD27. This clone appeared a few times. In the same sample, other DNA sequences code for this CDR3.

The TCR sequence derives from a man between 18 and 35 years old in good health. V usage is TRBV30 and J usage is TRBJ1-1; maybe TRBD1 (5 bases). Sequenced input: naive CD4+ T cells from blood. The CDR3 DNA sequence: TGTGCCTGGAGTTCAGGGATGAACACTGAAGCTTTCTTT. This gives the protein CAWSSGMNTEAFF.